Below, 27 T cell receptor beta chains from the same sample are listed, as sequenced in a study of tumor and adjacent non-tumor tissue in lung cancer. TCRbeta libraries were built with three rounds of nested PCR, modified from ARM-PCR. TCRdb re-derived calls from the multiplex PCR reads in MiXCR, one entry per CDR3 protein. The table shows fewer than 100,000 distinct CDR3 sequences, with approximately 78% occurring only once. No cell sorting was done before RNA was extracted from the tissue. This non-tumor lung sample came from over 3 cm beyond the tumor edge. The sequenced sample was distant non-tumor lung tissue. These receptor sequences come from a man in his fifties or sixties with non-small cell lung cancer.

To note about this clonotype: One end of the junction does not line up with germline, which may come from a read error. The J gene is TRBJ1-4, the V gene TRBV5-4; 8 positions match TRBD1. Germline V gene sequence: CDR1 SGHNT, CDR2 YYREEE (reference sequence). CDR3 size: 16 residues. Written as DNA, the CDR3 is TGTGCCTGCAGCTTAGGACAGGGTGCAACTAATGAAAAAGTGTTTTTT. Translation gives CACSLGQGATNEKVFF.

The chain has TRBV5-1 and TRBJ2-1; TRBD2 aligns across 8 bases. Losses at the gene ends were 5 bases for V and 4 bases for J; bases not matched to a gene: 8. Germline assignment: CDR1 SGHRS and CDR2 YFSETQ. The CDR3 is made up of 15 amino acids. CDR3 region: CASRVGGARYNEQFF. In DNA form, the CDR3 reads TGCGCCAGCAGGGTCGGGGGGGCGCGGTACAATGAGCAGTTCTTC.

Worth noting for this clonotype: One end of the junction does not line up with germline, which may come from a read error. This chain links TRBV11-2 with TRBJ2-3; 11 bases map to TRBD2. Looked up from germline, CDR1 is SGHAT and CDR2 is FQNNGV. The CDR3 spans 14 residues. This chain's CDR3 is CSSSFLAGGVQQYF. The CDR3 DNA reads TGTAGCAGCAGCTTTCTAGCGGGGGGCGTTCAGCAGTACTTT. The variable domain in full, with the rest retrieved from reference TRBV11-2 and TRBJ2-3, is EAGVAQSPRYKIIEKRQSVAFWCNPISGHATLYWYQQILGQGPKLLIQFQNNGVVDDSQLPKDRFSAERLKGVDSTLKIQPAKLEDSAVYLCSSSFLAGGVQQYFGPGTRLTVL.

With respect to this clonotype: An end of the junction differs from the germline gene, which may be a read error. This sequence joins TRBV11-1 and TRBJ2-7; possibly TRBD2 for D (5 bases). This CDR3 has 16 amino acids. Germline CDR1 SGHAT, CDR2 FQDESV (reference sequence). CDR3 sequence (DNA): TGTGACAGCAGCTTAGCGATTCGTGACAACTCCTACGAGGAGTACTTC. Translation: CDSSLAIRDNSYEEYF.

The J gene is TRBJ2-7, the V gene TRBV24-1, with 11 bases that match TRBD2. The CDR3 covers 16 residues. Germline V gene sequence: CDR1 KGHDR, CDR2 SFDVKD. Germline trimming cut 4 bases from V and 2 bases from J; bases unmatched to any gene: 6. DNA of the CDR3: TGTGCCACCAGTGACACCGGGACTAGCGGTACCTACGAGCAGTACTTC. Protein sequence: CATSDTGTSGTYEQYF.

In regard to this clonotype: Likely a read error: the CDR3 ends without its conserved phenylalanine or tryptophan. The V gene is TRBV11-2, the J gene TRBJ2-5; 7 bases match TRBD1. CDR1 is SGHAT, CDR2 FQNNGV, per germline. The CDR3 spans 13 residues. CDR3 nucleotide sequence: TGTTCAAGCAGCTCTACAGGGGAAGAGACCCAGTACCTA. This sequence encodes CSSSSTGEETQYL.

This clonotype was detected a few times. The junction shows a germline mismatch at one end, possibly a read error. The CDR3 sequence is CASTSQGGTEAFF. The CDR3 DNA reads TGTGCCAGCACCTCACAGGGAGGCACTGAAGCATTCTTT. The chain combines TRBV11-3 with TRBJ1-1; D might be TRBD1 (6 bases). From germline, CDR1 is SGHNT and CDR2 YENEEA. There are 13 residues in the CDR3.

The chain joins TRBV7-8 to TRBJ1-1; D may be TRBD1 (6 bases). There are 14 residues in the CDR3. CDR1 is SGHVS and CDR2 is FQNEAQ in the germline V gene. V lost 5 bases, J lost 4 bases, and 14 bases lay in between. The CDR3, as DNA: TGTGCCAGCAGCCAGCGACAGGCCTTCACTGAAGCTTTCTTT. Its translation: CASSQRQAFTEAFF.

CDR3 loop: CASSLDLRAQNTQYF. CDR3 DNA: TGTGCCAGCAGCTTAGACCTGAGGGCCCAAAATACGCAGTATTTT. J is TRBJ2-3 and V is TRBV11-2; perhaps TRBD2 as D (5 bases). Between the trimmed V and J ends, which lost 0 bases and 7 bases, there was a span of 14 bases. This CDR3 spans 15 amino acids. Germline loops: CDR1 SGHAT, CDR2 FQNNGV.

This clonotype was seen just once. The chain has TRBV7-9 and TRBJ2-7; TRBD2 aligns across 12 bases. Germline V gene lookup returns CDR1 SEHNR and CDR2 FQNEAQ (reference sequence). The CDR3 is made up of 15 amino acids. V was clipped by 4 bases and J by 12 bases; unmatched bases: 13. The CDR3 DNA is TGTGCCAGCAGCTCACCTGGACTAGCGGGAAGGTCGAGGTACTTC. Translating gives CASSSPGLAGRSRYF. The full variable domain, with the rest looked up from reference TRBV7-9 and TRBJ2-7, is DTGVSQNPRHKITKRGQNVTFRCDPISEHNRLYWYRQTLGQGPEFLTYFQNEAQLEKSRLLSDRFSAERPKGSFSTLEIQRTEQGDSAMYLCASSSPGLAGRSRYFGPGTRLTVT.

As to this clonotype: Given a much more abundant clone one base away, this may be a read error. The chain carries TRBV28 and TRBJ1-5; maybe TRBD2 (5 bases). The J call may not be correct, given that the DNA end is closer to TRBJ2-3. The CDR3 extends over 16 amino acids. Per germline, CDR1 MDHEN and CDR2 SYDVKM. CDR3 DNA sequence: TGTGCCAGCAGTTTATCGGAGGATCTTAGCAATCAGCCCCAGTATTTT. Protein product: CASSLSEDLSNQPQYF.

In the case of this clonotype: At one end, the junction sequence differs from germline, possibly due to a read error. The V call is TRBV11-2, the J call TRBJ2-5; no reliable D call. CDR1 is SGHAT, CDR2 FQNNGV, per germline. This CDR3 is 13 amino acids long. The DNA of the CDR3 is TGTGCCAGCAGCTTTACAATGGAAGAGGCCCAGTACTTC. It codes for CASSFTMEEAQYF.

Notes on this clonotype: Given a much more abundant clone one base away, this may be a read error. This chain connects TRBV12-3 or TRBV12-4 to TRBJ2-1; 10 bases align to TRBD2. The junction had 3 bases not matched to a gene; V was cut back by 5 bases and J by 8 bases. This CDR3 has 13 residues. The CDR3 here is CASSPGTSDEQFF. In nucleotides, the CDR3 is TGTGCCAGCAGTCCTGGGACTAGCGATGAGCAGTTCTTC.

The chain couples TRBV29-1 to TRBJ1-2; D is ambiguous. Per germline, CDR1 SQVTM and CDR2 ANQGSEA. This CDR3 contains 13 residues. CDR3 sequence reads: CGVVTGKDYGYTF. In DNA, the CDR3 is TGCGGAGTTGTCACGGGGAAGGACTATGGCTACACCTTC.

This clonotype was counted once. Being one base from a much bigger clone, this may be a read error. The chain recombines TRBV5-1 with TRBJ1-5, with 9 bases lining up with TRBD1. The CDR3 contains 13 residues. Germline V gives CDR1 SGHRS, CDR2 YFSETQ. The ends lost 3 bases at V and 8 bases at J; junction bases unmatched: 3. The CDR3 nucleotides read TGCGCCAGCAGCTACGGACAGGGGAAGCCCCAGCATTTT. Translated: CASSYGQGKPQHF.

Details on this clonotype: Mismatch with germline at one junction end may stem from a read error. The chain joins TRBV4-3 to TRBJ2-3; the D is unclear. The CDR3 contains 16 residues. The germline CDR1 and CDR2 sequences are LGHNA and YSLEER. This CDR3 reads CASNQDRAGSTDTQYF. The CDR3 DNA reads TGCGCCAGCAACCAAGATAGAGCAGGCTCCACAGATACGCAGTATTTT.

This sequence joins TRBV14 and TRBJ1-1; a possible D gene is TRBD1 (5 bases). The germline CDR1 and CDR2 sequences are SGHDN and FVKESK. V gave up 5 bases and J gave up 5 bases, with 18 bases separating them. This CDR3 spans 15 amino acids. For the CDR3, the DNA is TGTGCCAGCAGCGAAGTACGGGGCTTTGGGACTGAAGCTTTCTTT. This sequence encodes CASSEVRGFGTEAFF.

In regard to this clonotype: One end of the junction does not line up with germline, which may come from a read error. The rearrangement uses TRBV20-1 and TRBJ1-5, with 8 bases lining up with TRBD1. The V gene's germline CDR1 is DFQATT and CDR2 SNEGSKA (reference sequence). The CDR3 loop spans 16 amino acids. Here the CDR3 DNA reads TGCAATGTCGGATCAGGGGGCCCCTATAGCAATCAGCCACAGCGTTTT. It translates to CNVGSGGPYSNQPQRF.

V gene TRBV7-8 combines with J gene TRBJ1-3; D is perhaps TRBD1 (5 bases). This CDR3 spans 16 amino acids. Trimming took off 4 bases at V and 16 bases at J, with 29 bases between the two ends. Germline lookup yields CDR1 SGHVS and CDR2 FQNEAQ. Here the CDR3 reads CASSSARQYSGNSMYF. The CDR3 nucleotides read TGTGCCAGCAGCTCGGCCCGACAGTACTCTGGAAACAGCATGTATTTT. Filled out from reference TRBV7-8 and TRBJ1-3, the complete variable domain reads GAGVSQSPRYKVAKRGQDVALRCDPISGHVSLFWYQQALGQGPEFLTYFQNEAQLDKSGLPSDRFFAERPEGSVSTLKIQRTQQEDSAVYLCASSSARQYSGNSMYFGEGSWLTVV.

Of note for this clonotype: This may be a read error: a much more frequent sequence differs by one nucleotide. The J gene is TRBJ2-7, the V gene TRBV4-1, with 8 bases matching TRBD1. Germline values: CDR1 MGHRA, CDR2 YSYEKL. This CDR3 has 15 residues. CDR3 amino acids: CASCQDRGTSYEQYF. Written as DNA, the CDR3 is TGCGCCAGCTGCCAAGACAGGGGCACTTCCTACGAGCAGTACTTC.

The CDR3 coding sequence is TGCAGTATTAACCCGACTAGCAGGAGGGCCAATGAGCAGTTCTTC. This translates into CSINPTSRRANEQFF. This sequence joins TRBV20-1 and TRBJ2-1; 7 bases align to TRBD2. Germline CDR1 is DFQATT and CDR2 is SNEGSKA (reference sequence). This CDR3 has 15 amino acids. J lost 6 bases, V lost 8 bases, and 16 bases had no gene match.

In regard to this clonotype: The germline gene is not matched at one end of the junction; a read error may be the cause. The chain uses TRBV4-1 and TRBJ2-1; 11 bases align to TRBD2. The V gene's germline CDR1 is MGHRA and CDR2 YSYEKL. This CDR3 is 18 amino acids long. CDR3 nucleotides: TGCGCCAGCAGACGGACTAGCGGGTCCGGCACCCCCTACAATGAGCAGCTCTTC. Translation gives CASRRTSGSGTPYNEQLF.

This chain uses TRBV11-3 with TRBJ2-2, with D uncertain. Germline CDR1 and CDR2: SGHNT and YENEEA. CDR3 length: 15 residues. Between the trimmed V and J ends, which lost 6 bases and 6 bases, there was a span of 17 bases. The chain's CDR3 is CASSLGSVPSGELFF. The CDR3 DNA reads TGTGCCAGCAGTTTGGGTAGTGTCCCTTCCGGGGAGCTGTTTTTT.

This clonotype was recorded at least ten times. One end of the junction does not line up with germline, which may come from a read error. The DNA for the CDR3 is TGTGCCAGCAGTTTAGTGGGGGGGGGCACTGAAGCTTTCTTT. It yields the protein CASSLVGGGTEAFF. The rearrangement joins TRBV11-2 to TRBJ1-1, with a weak D call TRBD1 (5 bases). CDR3 length: 14 amino acids. CDR1 and CDR2 from the germline V gene are SGHAT and FQNNGV.

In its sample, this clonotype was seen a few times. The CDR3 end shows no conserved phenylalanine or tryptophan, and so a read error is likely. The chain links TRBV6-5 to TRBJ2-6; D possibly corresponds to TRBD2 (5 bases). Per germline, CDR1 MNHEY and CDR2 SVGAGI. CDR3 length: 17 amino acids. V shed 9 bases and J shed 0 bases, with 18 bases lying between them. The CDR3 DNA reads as TGTGCCAGTAGCCTAGCAGGAGCCAGCTCTGGGGCCAACGTCCTGACTTTA. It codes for CASSLAGASSGANVLTL.

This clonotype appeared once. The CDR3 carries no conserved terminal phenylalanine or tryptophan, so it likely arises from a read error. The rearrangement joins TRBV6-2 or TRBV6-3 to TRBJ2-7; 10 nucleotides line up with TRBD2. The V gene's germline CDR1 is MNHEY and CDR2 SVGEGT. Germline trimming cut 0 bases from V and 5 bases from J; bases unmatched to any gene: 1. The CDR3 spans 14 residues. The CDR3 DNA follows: TGTGCCAGCAGTTACTCCAGCGGGAGGGACGAGCAGTACTTA. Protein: CASSYSSGRDEQYL.

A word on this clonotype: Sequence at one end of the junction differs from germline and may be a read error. The CDR3 reads CASSPTSGRANGANVLTF. CDR3 nucleotide sequence: TGTGCCAGCAGTCCAACTAGCGGGAGAGCCAATGGGGCCAACGTCCTCACTTTC. This sequence joins TRBV11-2 and TRBJ2-6, with 11 positions matching TRBD2. This CDR3 spans 18 amino acids. Germline V gene sequence: CDR1 SGHAT, CDR2 FQNNGV.